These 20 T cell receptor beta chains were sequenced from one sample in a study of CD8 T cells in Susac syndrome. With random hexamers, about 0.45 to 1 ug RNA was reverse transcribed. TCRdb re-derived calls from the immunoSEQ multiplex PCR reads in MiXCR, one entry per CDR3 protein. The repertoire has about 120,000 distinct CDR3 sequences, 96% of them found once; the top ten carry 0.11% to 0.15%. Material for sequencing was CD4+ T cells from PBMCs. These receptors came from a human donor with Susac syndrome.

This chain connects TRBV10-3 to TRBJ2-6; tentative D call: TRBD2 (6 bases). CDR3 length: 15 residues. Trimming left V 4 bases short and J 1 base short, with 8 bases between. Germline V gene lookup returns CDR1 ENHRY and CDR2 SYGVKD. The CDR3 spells CAISGAGSGANVLTF. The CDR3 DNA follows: TGTGCCATCAGTGGGGCGGGATCTGGGGCCAACGTCCTGACTTTC.

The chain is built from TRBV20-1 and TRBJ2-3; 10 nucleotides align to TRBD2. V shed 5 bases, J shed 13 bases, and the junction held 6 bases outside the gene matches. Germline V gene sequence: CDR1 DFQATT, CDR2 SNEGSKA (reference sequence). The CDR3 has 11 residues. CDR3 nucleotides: TGCAGTGCTCCTCTAGCGGGAGTAGAGTATTTT. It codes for CSAPLAGVEYF.

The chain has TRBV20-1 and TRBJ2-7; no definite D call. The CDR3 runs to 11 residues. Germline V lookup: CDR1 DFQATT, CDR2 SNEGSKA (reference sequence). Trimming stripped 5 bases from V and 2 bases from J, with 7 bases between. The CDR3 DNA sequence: TGCAGTGCTCATGGCGCCTACGAGCAGTACTTC. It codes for CSAHGAYEQYF.

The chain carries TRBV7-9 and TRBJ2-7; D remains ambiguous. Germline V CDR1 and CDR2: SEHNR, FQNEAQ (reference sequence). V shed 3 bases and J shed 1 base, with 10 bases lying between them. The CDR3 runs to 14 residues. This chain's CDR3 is CASSLTQPSYEQYF. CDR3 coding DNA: TGTGCCAGCAGCTTGACACAGCCGTCCTACGAGCAGTACTTC.

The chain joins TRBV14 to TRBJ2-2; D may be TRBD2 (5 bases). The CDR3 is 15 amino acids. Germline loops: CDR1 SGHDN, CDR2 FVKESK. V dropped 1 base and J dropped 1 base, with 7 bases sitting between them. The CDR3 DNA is TGTGCCAGCAGCCAAGGACGGGAGAACACCGGGGAGCTGTTTTTT. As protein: CASSQGRENTGELFF.

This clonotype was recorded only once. The CDR3 bases are TGCAGCGTCGGCAAGCGTGCCGGGGAGCTGTTTTTT. Translating it yields CSVGKRAGELFF. The chain links TRBV29-1 to TRBJ2-2; D is unclear. The CDR3 contains 12 residues. With 6 bases removed from V and 6 bases from J, the gap between germline ends came to 11 bases. CDR1 is SQVTM and CDR2 is ANQGSEA in the germline V gene.

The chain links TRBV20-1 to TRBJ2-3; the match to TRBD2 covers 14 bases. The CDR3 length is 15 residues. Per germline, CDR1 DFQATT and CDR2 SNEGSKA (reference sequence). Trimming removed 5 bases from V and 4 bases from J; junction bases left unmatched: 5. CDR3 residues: CSAQGLAGDPDTQYF. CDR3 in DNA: TGCAGTGCTCAGGGACTAGCGGGAGACCCAGATACGCAGTATTTT.

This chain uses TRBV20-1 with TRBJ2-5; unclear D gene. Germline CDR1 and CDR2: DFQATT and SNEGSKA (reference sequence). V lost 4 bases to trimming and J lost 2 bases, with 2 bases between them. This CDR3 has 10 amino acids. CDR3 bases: TGCAGTGCTACACAAGAGACCCAGTACTTC. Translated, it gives CSATQETQYF.

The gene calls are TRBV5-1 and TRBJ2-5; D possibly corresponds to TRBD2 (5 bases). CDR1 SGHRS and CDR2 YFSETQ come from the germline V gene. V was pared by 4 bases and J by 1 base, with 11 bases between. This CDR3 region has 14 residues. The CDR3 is CASSLKDSQETQYF. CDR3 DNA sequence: TGCGCCAGCAGCCTGAAGGACTCCCAAGAGACCCAGTACTTC.

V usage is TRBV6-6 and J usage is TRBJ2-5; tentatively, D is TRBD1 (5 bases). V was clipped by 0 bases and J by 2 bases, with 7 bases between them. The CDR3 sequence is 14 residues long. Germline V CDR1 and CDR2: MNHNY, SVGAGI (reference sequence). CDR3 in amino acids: CASSYSQGQETQYF. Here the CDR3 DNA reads TGTGCCAGCAGTTACTCCCAGGGTCAAGAGACCCAGTACTTC.

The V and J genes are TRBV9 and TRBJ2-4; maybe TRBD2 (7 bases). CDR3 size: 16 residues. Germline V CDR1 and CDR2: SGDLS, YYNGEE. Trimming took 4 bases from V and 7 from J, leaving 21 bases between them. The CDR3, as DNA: TGTGCCAGCAGCCCCGGGCGGGGGCAAAGGGGGAACATTCAGTACTTC. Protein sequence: CASSPGRGQRGNIQYF.

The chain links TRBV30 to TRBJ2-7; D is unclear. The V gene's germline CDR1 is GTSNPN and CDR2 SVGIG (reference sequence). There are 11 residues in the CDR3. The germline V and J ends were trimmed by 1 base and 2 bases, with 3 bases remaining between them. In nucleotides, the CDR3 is TGTGCCTGGAGTGGGGCCTACGAGCAGTACTTC. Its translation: CAWSGAYEQYF.

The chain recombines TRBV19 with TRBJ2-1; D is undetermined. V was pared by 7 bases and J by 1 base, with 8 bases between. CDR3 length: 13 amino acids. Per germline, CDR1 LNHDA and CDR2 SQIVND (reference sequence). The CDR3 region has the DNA TGTGCCAGTAACCCTGCGTCCTACAATGAGCAGTTCTTC. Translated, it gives CASNPASYNEQFF.

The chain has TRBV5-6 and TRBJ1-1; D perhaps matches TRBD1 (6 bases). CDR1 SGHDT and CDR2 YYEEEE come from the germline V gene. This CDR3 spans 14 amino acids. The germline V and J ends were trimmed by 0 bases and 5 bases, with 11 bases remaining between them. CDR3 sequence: CASSLGGRGTEAFF. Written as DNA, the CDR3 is TGTGCCAGCAGCTTGGGGGGGCGAGGAACTGAAGCTTTCTTT. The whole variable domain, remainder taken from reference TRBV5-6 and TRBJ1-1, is DAGVTQSPTHLIKTRGQQVTLRCSPKSGHDTVSWYQQALGQGPQFIFQYYEEEERQRGNFPDRFSGHQFPNYSSELNVNALLLGDSALYLCASSLGGRGTEAFFGQGTRLTVV.

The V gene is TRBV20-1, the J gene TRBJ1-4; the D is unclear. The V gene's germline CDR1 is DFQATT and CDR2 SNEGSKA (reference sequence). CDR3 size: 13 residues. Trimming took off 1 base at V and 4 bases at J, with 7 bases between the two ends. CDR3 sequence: CSARGPINEKLFF. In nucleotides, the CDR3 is TGCAGTGCTAGAGGACCAATTAATGAAAAACTGTTTTTT.

The CDR3 coding sequence is TGTGCCAGCAGAGGGACTAGCGGGAGAGGGTACAATGAGCAGTTCTTC. Translating gives CASRGTSGRGYNEQFF. This chain connects TRBV3-1 to TRBJ2-1; TRBD2 matches at 14 bases. The CDR3 loop spans 16 amino acids. In germline, CDR1 is LGHDT, CDR2 YNNKEL (reference sequence). J gave up 4 bases and V 6 bases, and 5 bases lay outside the gene matches.

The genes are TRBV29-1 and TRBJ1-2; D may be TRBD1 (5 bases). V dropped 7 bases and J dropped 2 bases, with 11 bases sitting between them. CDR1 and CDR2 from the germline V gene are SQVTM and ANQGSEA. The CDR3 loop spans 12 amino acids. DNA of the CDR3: TGCAGCGCCGGAGACAGAAACTATGGCTACACCTTC. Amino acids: CSAGDRNYGYTF.

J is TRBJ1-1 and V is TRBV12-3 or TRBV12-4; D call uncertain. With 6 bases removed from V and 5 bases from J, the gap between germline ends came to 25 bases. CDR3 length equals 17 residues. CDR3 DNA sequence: TGTGCCAGCAGCAAAGGAGAAGGGCGGTCGTTCCCGACTGAAGCTTTCTTT. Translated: CASSKGEGRSFPTEAFF.

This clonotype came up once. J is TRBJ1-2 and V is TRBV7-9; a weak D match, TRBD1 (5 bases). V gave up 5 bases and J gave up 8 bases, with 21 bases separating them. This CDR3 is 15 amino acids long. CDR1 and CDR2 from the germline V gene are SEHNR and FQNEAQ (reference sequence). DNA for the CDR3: TGTGCCAGCAGCCAAGGGGACCGGGGATCGGGGGGCTACACCTTC. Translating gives CASSQGDRGSGGYTF.

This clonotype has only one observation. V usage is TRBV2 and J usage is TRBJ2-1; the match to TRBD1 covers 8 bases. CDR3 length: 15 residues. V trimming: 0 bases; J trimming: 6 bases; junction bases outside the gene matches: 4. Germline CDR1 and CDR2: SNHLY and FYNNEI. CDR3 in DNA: TGTGCCAGCAGTGAAGCCCCCGGACAGGGCAATGAGCAGTTCTTC. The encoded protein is CASSEAPGQGNEQFF. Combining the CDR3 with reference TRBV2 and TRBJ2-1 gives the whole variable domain EPEVTQTPSHQVTQMGQEVILRCVPISNHLYFYWYRQILGQKVEFLVSFYNNEISEKSEIFDDQFSVERPDGSNFTLKIRSTKLEDSAMYFCASSEAPGQGNEQFFGPGTRLTVL.